These T cell receptor beta chains were read from a single sample in a study of CD4 T cells in relation to SARS-CoV-2 and coronaviruses. For these receptors, no antigen is known. The repertoire was sequenced with immunoSEQ multiplex PCR; TCRdb's copy has only in-frame clones and lacks some. The table shows some 38,000 clones, with around 74% occurring only once. The sequenced sample consisted of memory CD4+ T cells from PBMCs, cultured in vitro. These receptors were collected from an adult with COVID-19. Each CDR3 is given with its conserved first and last residue. The order of the fields is D gene, V gene, J gene, clone size, CDR3 protein, CDR3 DNA. A D gene is named only where the DNA matches it firmly. Size tells how often a clone was seen (once, few, many) or the class of an expanded clone, and some rows leave it out.

TRBD2	TRBV28	TRBJ2-1	-	CASSSTSGRGVSYNEQFF	TGTGCCAGCAGCTCGACTAGCGGGAGGGGGGTCTCCTACAATGAGCAGTTCTTC
-	TRBV28	TRBJ2-5	-	CASSQLEEHGETQYF	TGTGCCAGCAGCCAACTTGAGGAACACGGAGAGACCCAGTACTTC
-	TRBV4-3	TRBJ2-7	-	CASSQQTLSYEQYF	TGCGCCAGCAGCCAACAGACTCTCTCCTACGAGCAGTACTTC
-	TRBV19	TRBJ2-5	-	CASSGGFQETQYF	TGTGCCAGTAGTGGCGGGTTCCAAGAGACCCAGTACTTC
-	TRBV11-3	TRBJ2-3	-	CASSFGASTDTQYF	TGTGCCAGCAGCTTTGGGGCTAGCACAGATACGCAGTATTTT
-	TRBV7-9	TRBJ2-5	large	CASSFETQYF	TGTGCCAGCAGCTTCGAGACCCAGTACTTC
-	TRBV6-1	TRBJ1-5	-	CASSDGGSGNQPQHF	TGTGCCAGCAGTGATGGGGGGTCCGGCAATCAGCCCCAGCATTTT
TRBD1	TRBV28	TRBJ2-3	-	CASNSADRATDTQYF	TGTGCCAGCAATAGCGCGGACAGGGCCACAGATACGCAGTATTTT
-	TRBV13	TRBJ1-6	-	CASSLSSWGGPNSPLHF	TGTGCCAGCAGCTTATCATCGTGGGGGGGGCCTAATTCACCCCTCCACTTT
-	TRBV2	TRBJ2-7	-	CASSPDSLTYEQYF	TGTGCCAGCAGCCCAGACAGCCTAACCTACGAGCAGTACTTC
TRBD1	TRBV5-1	TRBJ2-7	-	CASSLEGQGEQYF	TGCGCCAGCAGCTTGGAGGGACAGGGAGAGCAGTACTTC
-	TRBV10-3	TRBJ2-7	-	CAISVQGDEQYF	TGTGCCATCAGCGTACAGGGCGACGAGCAGTACTTC
TRBD2	TRBV9	TRBJ2-3	-	CASSVDAGGTDTQYF	TGTGCCAGCAGCGTAGACGCGGGAGGCACAGATACGCAGTATTTT
-	TRBV4-3	TRBJ2-5	-	CASSQAGGETQYF	TGCGCCAGCAGCCAAGCTGGGGGGGAGACCCAGTACTTC
-	TRBV18	TRBJ1-3	-	CASSPDRVSGNTIYF	TGTGCCAGCTCACCCGACCGTGTCTCTGGAAACACCATATATTTT
-	TRBV30	TRBJ2-5	-	CAWSGQETQYF	TGTGCCTGGAGCGGCCAAGAGACCCAGTACTTC
TRBD1	TRBV28	TRBJ1-5	once	CASSPMDRAQPQHF	TGTGCCAGCAGTCCAATGGACAGGGCACAGCCCCAGCATTTT
-	TRBV5-1	TRBJ2-3	-	CASSRATTSDVTDTQYF	TGCGCCAGCAGCCGAGCAACTACGTCGGATGTAACAGATACGCAGTATTTT
-	TRBV18	TRBJ2-5	-	CASSPPSRGQETQYF	TGTGCCAGCTCACCACCGAGCCGAGGTCAAGAGACCCAGTACTTC
-	TRBV29-1	TRBJ2-3	-	CSVEAGKGTDTQYF	TGCAGCGTTGAAGCGGGAAAGGGCACAGATACGCAGTATTTT
-	TRBV24-1	TRBJ2-3	-	CATSRSGTPKDTQYF	TGTGCCACCAGTCGGTCGGGGACCCCGAAAGATACGCAGTATTTT
-	TRBV5-6	TRBJ2-1	-	CASSLSYEQFF	TGTGCCAGCAGCTTGAGTTATGAGCAGTTCTTC
TRBD1	TRBV2	TRBJ1-6	few	CASRGGTANSPLHF	TGTGCCAGCAGGGGTGGGACAGCCAATTCACCCCTCCACTTT
TRBD2	TRBV4-3	TRBJ2-5	-	CASSLGTSGINQETQYF	TGCGCCAGCAGCCTAGGGACTAGCGGGATCAATCAAGAGACCCAGTACTTC
TRBD2	TRBV4-2	TRBJ2-5	-	CASSQEGTNQETQYF	TGTGCCAGCAGCCAAGAAGGGACTAACCAAGAGACCCAGTACTTC
TRBD1	TRBV24-1	TRBJ2-1	-	CATREGTGESNEQFF	TGTGCCACCCGAGAGGGAACAGGGGAGAGCAATGAGCAGTTCTTC
-	TRBV7-9	TRBJ2-1	-	CASSLVGLKENEQFF	TGTGCCAGCAGCTTAGTTGGGCTTAAGGAAAATGAGCAGTTCTTC
-	TRBV30	TRBJ2-6	-	CAWSVTGLGGANVLTF	TGTGCCTGGAGTGTAACTGGGCTTGGTGGGGCCAACGTCCTGACTTTC
-	TRBV4-2	TRBJ2-2	-	CASSQSQSSPGELFF	TGTGCCAGCAGCCAATCGCAATCCTCCCCCGGGGAGCTGTTTTTT
-	TRBV19	TRBJ2-6	-	CASRTISGANVLTF	TGTGCCAGTAGGACAATCTCTGGGGCCAACGTCCTGACTTTC
TRBD2	TRBV10-3	TRBJ2-2	-	CATGGSDTGELFF	TGTGCCACGGGAGGGTCGGACACCGGGGAGCTGTTTTTT
-	TRBV5-1	TRBJ2-2	-	CASKEDGNTGELFF	TGCGCCAGCAAAGAAGACGGGAACACCGGGGAGCTGTTTTTT
TRBD2	TRBV2	TRBJ2-1	-	CASSLGLAVSNEQFF	TGTGCCAGCAGCTTAGGACTAGCGGTCTCGAATGAGCAGTTCTTC
-	TRBV24-1	TRBJ2-3	-	CATSDSVGGDTDTQYF	TGTGCCACCTCGGACAGTGTGGGCGGTGACACAGATACGCAGTATTTT
-	TRBV18	TRBJ2-1	once	CASSSGLHNEQFF	TGTGCCAGCTCGAGTGGGCTACACAATGAGCAGTTCTTC
-	TRBV27	TRBJ1-5	-	CASSLPNHSALSDRSNQPQHF	TGTGCCAGCAGTTTACCGAACCACAGTGCCCTGTCGGATCGTAGCAATCAGCCCCAGCATTTT
-	TRBV4-1	TRBJ2-3	-	CASSQDSRLAWDTQYF	TGCGCCAGCAGCCAAGATAGCCGGCTAGCCTGGGATACGCAGTATTTT
-	TRBV3-1/TRBV3-2	TRBJ1-2	-	CASSEYLVGYTF	TGTGCCAGCAGCGAGTATTTGGTTGGCTACACCTTC
-	TRBV19	TRBJ2-7	few	CASSNMDEQYF	TGTGCCAGTAGTAACATGGACGAGCAGTACTTC
-	TRBV13	TRBJ2-7	-	CASSLGQEYEQYF	TGTGCCAGCAGCTTAGGTCAGGAATACGAGCAGTACTTC
-	TRBV12-3/TRBV12-4	TRBJ1-6	few	CASSNEIRAPLHF	TGTGCCAGCAGTAATGAGATCCGGGCACCCCTCCACTTT
TRBD2	TRBV10-2	TRBJ2-3	-	CASGGLAGGPDTQYF	TGCGCCAGCGGTGGACTAGCGGGAGGGCCGGATACGCAGTATTTT
TRBD2	TRBV2	TRBJ2-2	few	CALQRGAGELFF	TGTGCCCTACAGCGGGGGGCCGGGGAGCTGTTTTTT
-	TRBV5-1	TRBJ2-1	-	CASSFLVGDNNEQFF	TGCGCCAGCAGCTTTCTTGTCGGAGACAATAATGAGCAGTTCTTC
-	TRBV28	TRBJ2-7	-	CASSFSDAFYEQYF	TGTGCCAGCAGTTTCTCTGACGCTTTCTACGAGCAGTACTTC
-	TRBV5-4	TRBJ2-7	few	CASSPSDGPVEQYF	TGTGCCAGCAGCCCTTCTGACGGACCGGTCGAGCAGTACTTC
TRBD1	TRBV6-4	TRBJ1-3	-	CASSDGPDRAGNTIYF	TGTGCCAGCAGTGACGGTCCGGACAGGGCTGGAAACACCATATATTTT
TRBD2	TRBV28	TRBJ2-3	-	CASSSSGSEGTQYF	TGTGCCAGCAGTTCGAGCGGGAGCGAAGGTACGCAGTATTTT
-	TRBV9	TRBJ1-5	many	CASSVGFNQPQHF	TGTGCCAGCAGCGTAGGTTTCAATCAGCCCCAGCATTTT
-	TRBV6-5	TRBJ1-5	-	CASSFPGALNRPQHF	TGTGCCAGCAGTTTCCCCGGGGCCCTGAATCGGCCCCAGCATTTT
-	TRBV30	TRBJ1-5	-	CAWSRGYQPQHF	TGTGCCTGGAGTCGGGGATACCAGCCCCAGCATTTT
-	TRBV29-1	TRBJ1-3	-	CSVPDPSTGNTIYF	TGCAGCGTTCCTGACCCTTCAACTGGGAACACCATATATTTT
TRBD2	TRBV6-5	TRBJ2-7	-	CASSYGMLAGYEQYF	TGTGCCAGCAGTTATGGGATGCTAGCGGGATACGAGCAGTACTTC
TRBD1	TRBV28	TRBJ1-2	-	CATAPGQGIYGYTF	TGTGCCACCGCGCCGGGACAGGGAATCTATGGCTACACCTTC
-	TRBV5-1	TRBJ1-3	-	CASSLGQSSGNTIYF	TGCGCCAGCAGCTTGGGGCAGAGCTCTGGAAACACCATATATTTT
-	TRBV7-9	TRBJ2-2	-	CASSERAGEWTGELFF	TGTGCCAGCAGCGAACGGGCAGGGGAGTGGACCGGGGAGCTGTTTTTT
-	TRBV6-1	TRBJ1-4	few	CASSEFQGKVNEKLFF	TGTGCCAGCAGTGAATTCCAGGGGAAGGTAAATGAAAAACTGTTTTTT
-	TRBV5-1	TRBJ2-5	-	CASSRTSGQETQYF	TGCGCCAGCAGCAGGACGAGTGGCCAAGAGACCCAGTACTTC
-	TRBV14	TRBJ1-4	few	CASRGRDFEKLFF	TGTGCCAGCAGGGGCAGGGATTTTGAAAAACTGTTTTTT
-	TRBV28	TRBJ2-3	-	CASRGSRGSGGTQYF	TGTGCCAGCAGAGGCTCCCGCGGGTCCGGGGGTACGCAGTATTTT